This T cell receptor beta chain derives from a study of cytomegalovirus exposure and HLA in healthy donors. Study findings and constraints: Sequencing probably produced one cluster of sequence variants that were highly shared.

Both 60 Vbeta primers and 13 Jbeta primers went into the PCR. Libraries were prepared by immunoSEQ multiplex PCR; TCRdb keeps only in-frame clonotypes and omits some of them. The data contain a few hundred thousand clones, over 65% of them singletons. CDR3 size: 15 residues. Germline V gene sequence: CDR1 SGHVS, CDR2 FQNEAQ. With 5 bases removed from V and 1 base from J, the gap between germline ends came to 14 bases. Details on this clone: The antigen remains undetermined.

The clonotype was recovered from a man between 35 and 55 years old in good health and CMV-seronegative. The chain couples TRBV7-8 to TRBJ1-1; D might be TRBD1 (5 bases). The sample comprised PBMCs. This CDR3 is CASSRGRTGNTEAFF. In nucleotides, the CDR3 is TGTGCCAGCAGCCGTGGCCGAACAGGGAACACTGAAGCTTTCTTT.